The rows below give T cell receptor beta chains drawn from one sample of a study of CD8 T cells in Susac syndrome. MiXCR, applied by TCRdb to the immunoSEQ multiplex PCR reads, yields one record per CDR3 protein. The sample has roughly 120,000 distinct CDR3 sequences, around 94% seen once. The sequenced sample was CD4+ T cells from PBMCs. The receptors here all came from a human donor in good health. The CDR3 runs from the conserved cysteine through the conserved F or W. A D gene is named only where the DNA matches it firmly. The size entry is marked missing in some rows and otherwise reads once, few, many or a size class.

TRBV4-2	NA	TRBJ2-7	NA	CASSQRREVPEQYF	TGTGCCAGCAGCCAAAGGCGGGAAGTCCCCGAGCAGTACTTC
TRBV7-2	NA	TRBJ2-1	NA	CASSLNPNIDQQFF	TGTGCCAGCAGCCTTAATCCCAATATCGACCAGCAGTTCTTC
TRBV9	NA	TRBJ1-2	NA	CASSVSPSPNYGYTF	TGTGCCAGCAGCGTATCCCCCTCGCCTAACTATGGCTACACCTTC
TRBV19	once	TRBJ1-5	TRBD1	CASHPGTGYNQPQHF	TGTGCCAGTCATCCCGGGACAGGATATAATCAGCCCCAGCATTTT
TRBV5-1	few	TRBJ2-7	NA	CASSLSSPPEQYF	TGCGCCAGCAGCTTAAGTAGCCCTCCGGAGCAGTACTTC
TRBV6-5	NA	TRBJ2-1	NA	CASSRRKGSYNEQFF	TGTGCCAGCAGTCGACGGAAGGGGTCCTACAATGAGCAGTTCTTC
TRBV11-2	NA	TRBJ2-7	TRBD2	CASSSQPGLPYEQYF	TGTGCCAGCAGCTCTCAGCCGGGACTACCCTACGAGCAGTACTTC
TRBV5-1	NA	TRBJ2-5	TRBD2	CASSPALAGMGQETQYF	TGCGCCAGCAGCCCCGCCCTAGCGGGAATGGGACAAGAGACCCAGTACTTC
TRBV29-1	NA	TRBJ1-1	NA	CSADQRSTEAFF	TGCAGCGCTGATCAGCGGAGCACTGAAGCTTTCTTT
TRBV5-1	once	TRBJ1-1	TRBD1	CASSWSGGAGTEAFF	TGCGCCAGCAGCTGGTCAGGGGGCGCAGGCACTGAAGCTTTCTTT
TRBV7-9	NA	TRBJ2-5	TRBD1	CASSEGQGISETQYF	TGTGCCAGCAGCGAAGGACAGGGGATCTCAGAGACCCAGTACTTC
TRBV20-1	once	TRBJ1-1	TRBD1	CSARASGGRDLGNTEAFF	TGCAGTGCTAGAGCATCAGGGGGTCGGGATTTGGGGAACACTGAAGCTTTCTTT
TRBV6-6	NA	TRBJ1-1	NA	CASSPGGRLNTEAFF	TGTGCCAGCAGTCCGGGGGGAAGACTCAACACTGAAGCTTTCTTT
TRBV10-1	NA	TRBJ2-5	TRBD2	CASSARLAGQETQYF	TGCGCCAGCAGTGCCCGACTAGCGGGTCAAGAGACCCAGTACTTC
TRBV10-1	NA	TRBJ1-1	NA	CASREEEDTEAFF	TGCGCCAGCAGAGAAGAGGAAGACACTGAAGCTTTCTTT
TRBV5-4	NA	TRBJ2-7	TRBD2	CASSTGTSGRSYEQYF	TGTGCCAGCAGCACCGGGACTAGCGGACGGAGTTACGAGCAGTACTTC
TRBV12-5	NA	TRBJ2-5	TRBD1	CASGPRQGQETQYF	TGTGCTAGTGGCCCGCGACAGGGCCAAGAGACCCAGTACTTC
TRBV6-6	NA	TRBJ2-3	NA	CASSLDTVGTDTQYF	TGTGCCAGCAGTTTAGACACGGTGGGGACAGATACGCAGTATTTT
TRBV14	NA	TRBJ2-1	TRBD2	CASSQDKLAGLRYNEQFF	TGTGCCAGCAGCCAAGATAAGCTAGCGGGATTAAGATACAATGAGCAGTTCTTC
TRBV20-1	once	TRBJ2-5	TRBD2	CSARAFGGGRETQYF	TGCAGTGCTAGGGCTTTCGGGGGAGGGCGGGAGACCCAGTACTTC
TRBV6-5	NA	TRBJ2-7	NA	CASSYSIADSYEQYF	TGTGCCAGCAGTTACTCGATTGCTGACTCCTACGAGCAGTACTTC
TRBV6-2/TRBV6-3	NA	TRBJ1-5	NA	CASSYPAGQRPQHF	TGTGCCAGCAGTTACCCGGCAGGACAACGGCCCCAGCATTTT
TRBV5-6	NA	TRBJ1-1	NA	CASSSPGQGNTEAFF	TGTGCCAGCAGCTCACCGGGACAAGGGAACACTGAAGCTTTCTTT
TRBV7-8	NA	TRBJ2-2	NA	CASSLGASNAGELFF	TGTGCCAGCAGCTTAGGGGCCTCGAACGCCGGGGAGCTGTTTTTT
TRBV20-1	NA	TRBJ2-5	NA	CSAGQLSRETQYF	TGCAGTGCAGGGCAGCTAAGTAGAGAGACCCAGTACTTC
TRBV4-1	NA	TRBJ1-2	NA	CASSPPAAGGGYGYTF	TGCGCCAGCAGCCCCCCCGCGGCCGGAGGGGGCTATGGCTACACCTTC
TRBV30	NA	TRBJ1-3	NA	CAWSGKDSGNTIYF	TGTGCCTGGAGTGGGAAGGACTCTGGAAACACCATATATTTT
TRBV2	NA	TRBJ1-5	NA	CASSVRREGGQPQHF	TGTGCCAGCAGTGTAAGACGAGAAGGTGGACAGCCCCAGCATTTT
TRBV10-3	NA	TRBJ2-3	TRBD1	CAISEMDRGADTQYF	TGTGCCATCAGTGAGATGGACAGGGGAGCAGATACGCAGTATTTT
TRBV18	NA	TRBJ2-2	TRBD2	CASSSLAGANTGELFF	TGTGCCAGCTCATCCCTAGCGGGAGCGAACACCGGGGAGCTGTTTTTT
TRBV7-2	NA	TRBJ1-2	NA	CASSLEAGDRGYTF	TGTGCCAGCAGCTTAGAGGCAGGGGATCGGGGCTACACCTTC
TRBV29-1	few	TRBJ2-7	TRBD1	CSVNRGSQGAYEQYF	TGCAGCGTTAATCGGGGAAGCCAGGGGGCCTACGAGCAGTACTTC